Given below is one TCR beta chain in context. Its specificity is unknown. The data stem from a study of cytomegalovirus exposure and HLA in healthy donors. General study findings and limits: The authors enumerated over 150 TCR beta chains as linked to cytomegalovirus. One variant, a missense change in DCLRE1C, was linked in a later analysis to TCR beta V- and J-gene trimming. The classifier reportedly diagnosed cytomegalovirus status with high sensitivity and specificity.

PCR primers comprised 60 Vbeta and 13 Jbeta primers. Libraries were prepared by immunoSEQ multiplex PCR; TCRdb keeps only in-frame clonotypes and omits some of them. The repertoire includes 100,000 to 150,000 clones, around 80% of them detected once, and around 3% sits in the top ten. Germline assignment: CDR1 MNHNS and CDR2 SASEGT. There are 14 residues in the CDR3. The V gene end was trimmed by 8 bases and the J gene end by 6 bases; junction bases not matched to a gene: 12. This rearrangement joins TRBV6-1 to TRBJ2-7; 8 nucleotides align to TRBD1. This TCR was sampled from a woman aged 40 to 50 in good health and CMV-seropositive. The sequencing sample was made of PBMCs. The DNA for the CDR3 is TGTGCCAGCTGCCCCGACAGGGGCCCCCGCGAGCAGTACTTC. Translating gives CASCPDRGPREQYF.